Following are 13 T cell receptor beta chains from one sample sequenced in a study of monozygotic twins with cystic fibrosis. Using immunoSEQ multiplex PCR, the repertoire was profiled, and TCRdb retains in-frame clones only, with some absent. Counted here are about 11,000 clones, approximately 85% occurring once; the ten biggest clones make up 0.45% to 0.6%. Material: blood. These receptors all stem from a man in his late teens or twenties with cystic fibrosis.

The CDR3 nucleotides read TGTGCCAGCAGTATTAATGTCGGCTACGAGCAGTACTTC. Amino acids: CASSINVGYEQYF. V gene TRBV2 combines with J gene TRBJ2-7; D unclear. Trimming removed 5 bases from V and 3 bases from J, with 11 bases in between. CDR1 SNHLY and CDR2 FYNNEI come from the germline V gene. The CDR3 is 13 residues long. Combining the CDR3 with reference TRBV2 and TRBJ2-7 gives the whole variable domain EPEVTQTPSHQVTQMGQEVILRCVPISNHLYFYWYRQILGQKVEFLVSFYNNEISEKSEIFDDQFSVERPDGSNFTLKIRSTKLEDSAMYFCASSINVGYEQYFGPGTRLTVT.

This clone has only one observation. CDR3 DNA sequence: TGCGCCAGCAGGAGTTCCGGGACAGGAGACTACGAGCAGTACTTC. It translates to CASRSSGTGDYEQYF. The V and J genes are TRBV5-1 and TRBJ2-7, with 8 bases lining up with TRBD1. The trim removed 5 bases at V and 3 bases at J, leaving 10 bases unmatched. The germline gives CDR1 SGHRS, CDR2 YFSETQ. This CDR3 has 15 residues.

This rearrangement joins TRBV4-1 to TRBJ2-5; possibly TRBD1 or TRBD2 for D (6 bases each). The CDR3 is made up of 14 amino acids. Germline V gene lookup returns CDR1 MGHRA and CDR2 YSYEKL. Deletions cut 4 bases from V and 5 bases from J, with 14 bases between. CDR3 amino acids: CASSPSQGRETQYF. In DNA form, the CDR3 reads TGCGCCAGCAGCCCGTCTCAGGGGAGGGAGACCCAGTACTTC.

The rearrangement joins TRBV5-1 to TRBJ1-2; weak D call: TRBD1 (5 bases). Deletions cut 2 bases from V and 0 bases from J, with 14 bases between. Germline-derived CDR1 and CDR2 are SGHRS and YFSETQ. This CDR3 is built from 16 residues. The DNA of the CDR3 is TGCGCCAGCAGCTTACGGACACAGGAAACTAACTATGGCTACACCTTC. Protein sequence: CASSLRTQETNYGYTF. Full variable domain (rest looked up from reference TRBV5-1 and TRBJ1-2): KAGVTQTPRYLIKTRGQQVTLSCSPISGHRSVSWYQQTPGQGLQFLFEYFSETQRNKGNFPGRFSGRQFSNSRSEMNVSTLELGDSALYLCASSLRTQETNYGYTFGSGTRLTVV.

The gene calls are TRBV7-3 and TRBJ1-1, with D maybe TRBD1 (5 bases). Germline V gene data show CDR1 as SGHTA and CDR2 as FQGTGA. Between the trimmed V and J ends, which lost 2 bases and 0 bases, there was a span of 10 bases. The CDR3 is made up of 15 amino acids. The CDR3 nucleotides read TGTGCCAGCAGCTTAGGAGGGACGATGAACACTGAAGCTTTCTTT. Residues: CASSLGGTMNTEAFF.

The chain links TRBV12-5 to TRBJ1-1; TRBD1 matches at 7 bases. Germline V gene data show CDR1 as LGHNT and CDR2 as FRNRAP. The junction had 8 bases not matched to a gene; V was cut back by 11 bases and J by 2 bases. The CDR3 consists of 13 residues. CDR3 in amino acids: CAGNRGINTEAFF. For the CDR3, the DNA is TGTGCTGGAAACAGGGGCATTAACACTGAAGCTTTCTTT.

V and J are TRBV30 and TRBJ1-3; weak D call: TRBD1 (5 bases). Trimming pared 4 bases from V and 0 bases from J, leaving 19 bases between. Germline V gene sequence: CDR1 GTSNPN, CDR2 SVGIG (reference sequence). This CDR3 is built from 17 residues. The CDR3 here is CAWTDHVTGDSGNTIYF. The DNA for the CDR3 is TGTGCCTGGACCGACCACGTAACAGGTGACTCTGGAAACACCATATATTTT.

The chain carries TRBV6-5 and TRBJ2-2; no clear D. This CDR3 region has 10 residues. Germline CDR1 is MNHEY and CDR2 is SVGAGI. V was trimmed by 7 bases and J by 5 bases, leaving 2 bases between them. The CDR3 sequence is CASITGELFF. The CDR3 DNA sequence: TGTGCCAGCATAACCGGGGAGCTGTTTTTT.

As to this clone: An end of the junction differs from the germline gene, which may be a read error. The gene calls are TRBV5-1 and TRBJ2-7; D ambiguous. Per the germline V gene, CDR1 is SGHRS and CDR2 is YFSETQ. The CDR3 totals 15 residues. The CDR3 reads CASSLVAAVSCEQYF. The CDR3 DNA sequence: TGCGCCAGCAGCTTGGTGGCGGCTGTTTCCTGCGAGCAGTACTTC.

This chain uses TRBV29-1 with TRBJ1-1, with TRBD1 matching over 7 bases. This CDR3 has 13 amino acids. V shed 4 bases and J 5 bases; nucleotides not matched to a gene: 7. The germline gives CDR1 SQVTM, CDR2 ANQGSEA. The CDR3 coding sequence is TGCAGCGTTGGCAGGGGGGATAGTACTGAAGCTTTCTTT. Amino acids: CSVGRGDSTEAFF.

V is TRBV6-5 and J is TRBJ1-6, with unresolved D. Germline CDR1 MNHEY, CDR2 SVGAGI. Trimming removed 4 bases from V and 7 bases from J, with 17 bases in between. This CDR3 contains 16 residues. DNA of the CDR3: TGTGCCAGCAGTTCACGGACCCCCCTATGGAATTCACCCCTCCACTTT. Translated: CASSSRTPLWNSPLHF.

The rearrangement links TRBV7-9 to TRBJ1-5; D is undetermined. V shed 1 base and J shed 2 bases, with 3 bases lying between them. CDR3 length equals 13 residues. Germline CDR1 and CDR2: SEHNR and FQNEAQ (reference sequence). In DNA form, the CDR3 reads TGTGCCAGCAGCTTAGATGGCAATCAGCCCCAGCATTTT. The encoded protein is CASSLDGNQPQHF.

On this clone: The junction does not match germline at one end; this may be a read error. This sequence joins TRBV7-9 and TRBJ2-7; D call uncertain. From germline, CDR1 is SEHNR and CDR2 FQNEAQ (reference sequence). The CDR3 is made up of 13 amino acids. In nucleotides, the CDR3 is TGTGCCAGCAGCGTAGCATGGGACTACGAGCAGTACTTC. Protein sequence: CASSVAWDYEQYF. Variable domain in full (rest from reference TRBV7-9 and TRBJ2-7): DTGVSQNPRHKITKRGQNVTFRCDPISEHNRLYWYRQTLGQGPEFLTYFQNEAQLEKSRLLSDRFSAERPKGSFSTLEIQRTEQGDSAMYLCASSVAWDYEQYFGPGTRLTVT.